A single sample gave rise to the 7 T cell receptor beta chains below, sequenced in a study of T cell repertoires in cytomegalovirus infection. TCRdb processed the reads anew with MiXCR; each CDR3 protein has one entry. The table lists 150,000 to 200,000 distinct CDR3 sequences, roughly 27% of them singletons. Specimen: PBMCs. The receptor source for this set is a human donor in good health (CMV status not recorded). Some clones in this sample may be carry-over from other donors' samples.

This clonotype turned up a few times. The V call is TRBV12-3 or TRBV12-4, the J call TRBJ1-5; TRBD1 matches 10 bases. V dropped 5 bases and J dropped 2; count of bases not matched to a gene: 6. This CDR3 region has 16 residues. The CDR3 nucleotides read TGTGCCAGCAGTACGACAGGGGGCGATGGCAATCAGCCCCAGCATTTT. Residues: CASSTTGGDGNQPQHF.

This clonotype was recorded a few times. This chain connects TRBV11-2 to TRBJ2-5; D is undetermined. Trimming took 5 bases from V and 4 from J, leaving 11 bases between them. The CDR3 totals 13 residues. Germline V gene data show CDR1 as SGHAT and CDR2 as FQNNGV. This CDR3 reads CASSTGSTETQYF. DNA of the CDR3: TGTGCCAGCAGCACCGGGTCGACAGAGACCCAGTACTTC.

This clonotype was observed a handful of times. The CDR3, as DNA: TGCAGCGTTGATTCGTCCGGCGATGAGCAGTTCTTC. Encoded protein: CSVDSSGDEQFF. The chain is built from TRBV29-1 and TRBJ2-1; D unclear. Looked up from germline, CDR1 is SQVTM and CDR2 is ANQGSEA. V was cut by 3 bases and J by 8 bases, with 11 bases left in between. The CDR3 consists of 12 residues.

The rearrangement links TRBV29-1 to TRBJ2-3, with 9 bases aligning to TRBD1. CDR3 size: 14 residues. J was trimmed by 4 bases and V by 6 bases; bases with no gene match: 8. CDR1 is SQVTM and CDR2 is ANQGSEA in the germline V gene. CDR3 bases: TGCAGCGTAGAACCGGGACAGGGAGCAGATACGCAGTATTTT. Protein sequence: CSVEPGQGADTQYF.

V gene TRBV20-1 combines with J gene TRBJ1-1; D may be TRBD1 (5 bases). There are 14 residues in the CDR3. Germline assignment: CDR1 DFQATT and CDR2 SNEGSKA (reference sequence). The V end lost 7 bases, the J end lost 1 base, and 16 bases lay between the germline ends. The CDR3 nucleotides are TGCAGTGTCAACAGGCCAAGCTCGAACACTGAAGCTTTCTTT. It is translated as CSVNRPSSNTEAFF.

This chain links TRBV7-2 with TRBJ1-2; D unresolved. This CDR3 is built from 13 residues. V was trimmed by 1 base and J by 4 bases, leaving 7 bases between them. The germline gives CDR1 SGHTA, CDR2 FQGNSA. Here the CDR3 DNA reads TGTGCCAGCAGCTTAGGGTATAGCTATGGCTACACCTTC. Amino acids: CASSLGYSYGYTF.

This clonotype occurred a few times. V is TRBV27 and J is TRBJ2-3; D may be TRBD2 (7 bases). This CDR3 has 16 amino acids. Per germline, CDR1 MNHEY and CDR2 SMNVEV (reference sequence). Trimming took 6 bases from V and 3 from J, leaving 19 bases between them. As DNA, the CDR3 is TGTGCCAGCAGACAAATGGGGGGGGGGGCAACAGATACGCAGTATTTT. Translation gives CASRQMGGGATDTQYF.